This is a list of T cell receptor beta chains from one sample in a study of CXCR3 chemokines and chemotherapy response in bladder cancer. TCRdb used MiXCR to reprocess the PCR reads, holding one entry per CDR3 protein. The sample shows 2,000 to 2,500 distinct CDR3 sequences, approximately 8% of them seen only once. Sample collection was performed from a patient whose treatment included neoadjuvant chemotherapy. The receptors come from a human donor with bladder cancer that responded to neoadjuvant chemotherapy. Each CDR3 is given with its conserved first and last residue. The D gene is left open where the match is weak. Clone size is shown for a subset of rows, as once, few, many or a class of expanded clone.

abundance: few
j_gene: TRBJ1-4
v_gene: TRBV19
d_gene: TRBD1
CDR3nt: TGTGCCAGTAGTATAGACCCCGGGACAGTAAATGAAAAACTGTTTTTT
CDR3aa: CASSIDPGTVNEKLFF

abundance: few
j_gene: TRBJ1-4
v_gene: TRBV19
d_gene: TRBD1
CDR3nt: TGTGCCAGTAGTAGCGGGACAGGGGGCTTCGGGGAAAAACTGTTTTTT
CDR3aa: CASSSGTGGFGEKLFF

abundance: many
j_gene: TRBJ2-2
v_gene: TRBV7-9
d_gene: TRBD1
CDR3nt: TGTGCCAGCAGCTTAGGGCAGGGGGAAGGCACCGGGGAGCTGTTTTTT
CDR3aa: CASSLGQGEGTGELFF

abundance: -
j_gene: TRBJ1-3
v_gene: TRBV6-5
d_gene: -
CDR3nt: TGTGCCAGCAGTTACACGGGACACCAGTCTGGAAACACCATATATTTT
CDR3aa: CASSYTGHQSGNTIYF

abundance: medium-sized
j_gene: TRBJ2-2
v_gene: TRBV7-2
d_gene: -
CDR3nt: TGTGCCAGCAGCGGCCGGGCCTACACCGGGGAGCTGTTTTTT
CDR3aa: CASSGRAYTGELFF

abundance: medium-sized
j_gene: TRBJ1-5
v_gene: TRBV29-1
d_gene: TRBD1
CDR3nt: TGCAGCGCGCGACAGGGGCAGAATCAGCCCCAGCATTTT
CDR3aa: CSARQGQNQPQHF

abundance: many
j_gene: TRBJ1-1
v_gene: TRBV15
d_gene: TRBD1
CDR3nt: TGTGCCACCAGCAAAGGGACAGGGGGCTACAGCGACGCTGAAGCTTTCTTT
CDR3aa: CATSKGTGGYSDAEAFF

abundance: many
j_gene: TRBJ2-7
v_gene: TRBV29-1
d_gene: -
CDR3nt: TGCAGCGCAAAGAGAAACCGGGACCCAGGCTACGAGCAGTACTTC
CDR3aa: CSAKRNRDPGYEQYF

abundance: -
j_gene: TRBJ1-1
v_gene: TRBV20-1
d_gene: -
CDR3nt: TGCAGTGCTAGAGACCCCCCGACAGCTCCCGAAGCTTTCTTT
CDR3aa: CSARDPPTAPEAFF

abundance: large
j_gene: TRBJ1-6
v_gene: TRBV6-1
d_gene: -
CDR3nt: TGTGCCAGCAGCGCGCTACCTGAGTCCCTCCACTTT
CDR3aa: CASSALPESLHF

abundance: -
j_gene: TRBJ2-1
v_gene: TRBV24-1
d_gene: TRBD2
CDR3nt: TGTGCCACCAGTGATTTAGGTTTCAGCGGGAGATCCTACAATGAGCAGTTCTTC
CDR3aa: CATSDLGFSGRSYNEQFF

abundance: medium-sized
j_gene: TRBJ2-6
v_gene: TRBV13
d_gene: -
CDR3nt: TGTGCCAGCAGCTCTAATCACGGGTCTGGGGCCAACGTCCTGACTTTC
CDR3aa: CASSSNHGSGANVLTF

abundance: many
j_gene: TRBJ2-5
v_gene: TRBV6-6
d_gene: -
CDR3nt: TGTGCCAGCAGCCCCTGGGGATTTCAAGAGACCCAGTACTTC
CDR3aa: CASSPWGFQETQYF

abundance: few
j_gene: TRBJ1-6
v_gene: TRBV5-6
d_gene: -
CDR3nt: TGTGCCAGCATCCGACTACTCCAGAGCGATAATTCACCCCTCCACTTT
CDR3aa: CASIRLLQSDNSPLHF

abundance: few
j_gene: TRBJ2-7
v_gene: TRBV27
d_gene: TRBD1
CDR3nt: TGTGCCAGCAGTCCGGGACAGGGTGTGGCCTACGAGCAGTACTTC
CDR3aa: CASSPGQGVAYEQYF

abundance: many
j_gene: TRBJ2-7
v_gene: TRBV27
d_gene: TRBD1
CDR3nt: TGTGCCAGCAGTTTGGGACAGGTGACCTCCTACGAGCAGTACTTC
CDR3aa: CASSLGQVTSYEQYF

abundance: -
j_gene: TRBJ2-5
v_gene: TRBV20-1
d_gene: -
CDR3nt: TGCAGTGCTAGAAGGACTACTAAAGAGACCCAGTACTTC
CDR3aa: CSARRTTKETQYF

abundance: many
j_gene: TRBJ1-1
v_gene: TRBV12-3/TRBV12-4
d_gene: -
CDR3nt: TGTGCCAGCAGCAGGACAGCGAGAAACACTGAAGCTTTCTTT
CDR3aa: CASSRTARNTEAFF

abundance: large
j_gene: TRBJ1-2
v_gene: TRBV6-5
d_gene: -
CDR3nt: TGTGCCAGCAGTCATCGAAATCGGGGAAATGGCTACACCTTC
CDR3aa: CASSHRNRGNGYTF

abundance: medium-sized
j_gene: TRBJ1-5
v_gene: TRBV6-1
d_gene: TRBD1
CDR3nt: TGTGCCAGTACAGGGGTCAATCAGCCCCAGCATTTT
CDR3aa: CASTGVNQPQHF